Sequencing of this TCR beta chain was carried out in a study of T cell responses to AZD1222 COVID-19 vaccine. Study-wide results and caveats: A mostly white British donor set with more females was recruited, and clonal diversity was possibly underestimated. The study sampled repertoires only after the peak T cell response.

Repertoires were generated with immunoSEQ multiplex PCR, while TCRdb's copy carries only in-frame clones and drops some. The profile shows approximately 140,000 clones, 80% to 90% of them singletons. With V trimmed by 4 bases and J by 4 bases, 5 bases remained unmatched. CDR3 length equals 14 residues. CDR1 SGHRS and CDR2 YFSETQ come from the germline V gene. Comment on this clone: Its antigen is not identified.

This specimen consisted of peripheral blood, obtained on day 0 of AZD1222 vaccination. The receptor comes from an adult in good health. The chain carries TRBV5-1 and TRBJ1-5, with 7 nucleotides matching TRBD1. The CDR3 loop reads CASSEGQLNQPQHF. In nucleotides, the CDR3 is TGCGCCAGCAGCGAGGGACAGTTAAATCAGCCCCAGCATTTT. The full variable domain, with the rest looked up from reference TRBV5-1 and TRBJ1-5, is KAGVTQTPRYLIKTRGQQVTLSCSPISGHRSVSWYQQTPGQGLQFLFEYFSETQRNKGNFPGRFSGRQFSNSRSEMNVSTLELGDSALYLCASSEGQLNQPQHFGDGTRLSIL.